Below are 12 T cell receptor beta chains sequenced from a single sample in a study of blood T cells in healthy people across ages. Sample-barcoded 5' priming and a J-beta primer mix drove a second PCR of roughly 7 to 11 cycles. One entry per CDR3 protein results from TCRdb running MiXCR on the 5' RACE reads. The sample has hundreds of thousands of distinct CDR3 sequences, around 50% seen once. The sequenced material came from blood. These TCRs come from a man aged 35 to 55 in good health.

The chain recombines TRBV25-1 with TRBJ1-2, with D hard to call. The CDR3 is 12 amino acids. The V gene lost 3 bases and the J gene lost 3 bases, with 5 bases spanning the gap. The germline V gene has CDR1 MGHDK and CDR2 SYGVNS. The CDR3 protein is CASSEAYYGYTF. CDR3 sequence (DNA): TGTGCCAGCAGTGAGGCCTACTATGGCTACACCTTC.

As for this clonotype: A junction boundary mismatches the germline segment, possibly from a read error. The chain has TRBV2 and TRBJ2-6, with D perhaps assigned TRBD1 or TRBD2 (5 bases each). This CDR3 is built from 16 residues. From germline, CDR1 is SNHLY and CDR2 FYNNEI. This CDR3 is CASITEGSSGANVLNF. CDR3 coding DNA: TGTGCCAGCATCACCGAGGGTAGCTCTGGGGCCAACGTCCTGAATTTC. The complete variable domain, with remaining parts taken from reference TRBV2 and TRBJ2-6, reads EPEVTQTPSHQVTQMGQEVILRCVPISNHLYFYWYRQILGQKVEFLVSFYNNEISEKSEIFDDQFSVERPDGSNFTLKIRSTKLEDSAMYFCASITEGSSGANVLNFGAGSRLTVL.

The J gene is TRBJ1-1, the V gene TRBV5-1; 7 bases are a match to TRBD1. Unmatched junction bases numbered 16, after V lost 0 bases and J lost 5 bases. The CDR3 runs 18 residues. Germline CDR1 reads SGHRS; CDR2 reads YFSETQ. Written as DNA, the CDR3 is TGCGCCAGCAGCTTGGCCGATGGGACAGATATACTGGGAACTGAAGCTTTCTTT. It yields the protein CASSLADGTDILGTEAFF.

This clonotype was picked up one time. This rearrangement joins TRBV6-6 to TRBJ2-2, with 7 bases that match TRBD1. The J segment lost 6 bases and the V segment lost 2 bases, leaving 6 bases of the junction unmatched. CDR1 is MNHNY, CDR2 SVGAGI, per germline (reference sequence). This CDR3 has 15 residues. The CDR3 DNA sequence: TGTGCCAGCAGTTACCTAAGGGGGCGCCCCGGGGAGCTGTTTTTT. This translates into CASSYLRGRPGELFF.

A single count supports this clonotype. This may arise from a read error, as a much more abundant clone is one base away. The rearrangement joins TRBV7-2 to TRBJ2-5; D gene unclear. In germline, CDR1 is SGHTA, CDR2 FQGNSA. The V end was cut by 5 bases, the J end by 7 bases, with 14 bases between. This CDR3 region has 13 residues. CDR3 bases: TGTGCCAGCAGCACCCAAACCGGTGGGACCCAGTACTTC. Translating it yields CASSTQTGGTQYF.

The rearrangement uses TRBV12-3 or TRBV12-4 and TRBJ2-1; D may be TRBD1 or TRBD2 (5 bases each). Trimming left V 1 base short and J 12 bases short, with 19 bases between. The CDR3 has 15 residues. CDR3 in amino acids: CASSLVRGTGVAQFF. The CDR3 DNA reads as TGTGCCAGCAGTTTAGTGCGTGGGACCGGGGTTGCGCAGTTCTTC.

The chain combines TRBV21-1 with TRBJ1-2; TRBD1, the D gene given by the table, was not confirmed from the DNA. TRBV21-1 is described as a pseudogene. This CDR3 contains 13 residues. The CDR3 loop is CASPRRGHYGYTF. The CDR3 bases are TGTGCCAGCCCGAGAAGGGGGCACTATGGCTACACCTTC.

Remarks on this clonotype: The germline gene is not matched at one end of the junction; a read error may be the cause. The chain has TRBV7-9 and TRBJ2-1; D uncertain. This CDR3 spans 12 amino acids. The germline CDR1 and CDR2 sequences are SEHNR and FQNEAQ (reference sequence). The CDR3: CTSSPLYNEQFF. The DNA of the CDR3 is TGTACCAGCAGCCCTCTTTACAATGAGCAGTTCTTC.

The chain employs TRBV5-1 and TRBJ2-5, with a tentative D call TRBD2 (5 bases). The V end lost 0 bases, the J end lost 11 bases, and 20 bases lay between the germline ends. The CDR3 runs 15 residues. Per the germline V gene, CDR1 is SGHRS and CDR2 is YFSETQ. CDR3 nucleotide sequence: TGCGCCAGCAGCTTGGCGACTACCTCTAACAATGAGCAGTACTTC. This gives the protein CASSLATTSNNEQYF.

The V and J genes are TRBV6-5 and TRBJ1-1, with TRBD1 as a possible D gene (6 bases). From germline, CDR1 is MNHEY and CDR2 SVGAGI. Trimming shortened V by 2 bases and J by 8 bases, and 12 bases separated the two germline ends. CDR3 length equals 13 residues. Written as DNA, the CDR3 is TGTGCCAGCAGTTACACACCGGGACAAGAAGCTTTCTTT. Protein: CASSYTPGQEAFF.

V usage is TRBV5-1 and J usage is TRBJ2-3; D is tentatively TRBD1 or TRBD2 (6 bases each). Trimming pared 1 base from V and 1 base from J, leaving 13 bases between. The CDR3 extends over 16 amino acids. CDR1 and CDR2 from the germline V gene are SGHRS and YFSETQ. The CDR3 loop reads CASSLTLRGRTDTQYF. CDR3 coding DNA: TGCGCCAGCAGCTTGACTCTCCGGGGGCGCACAGATACGCAGTATTTT. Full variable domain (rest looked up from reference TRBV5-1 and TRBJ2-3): KAGVTQTPRYLIKTRGQQVTLSCSPISGHRSVSWYQQTPGQGLQFLFEYFSETQRNKGNFPGRFSGRQFSNSRSEMNVSTLELGDSALYLCASSLTLRGRTDTQYFGPGTRLTVL.

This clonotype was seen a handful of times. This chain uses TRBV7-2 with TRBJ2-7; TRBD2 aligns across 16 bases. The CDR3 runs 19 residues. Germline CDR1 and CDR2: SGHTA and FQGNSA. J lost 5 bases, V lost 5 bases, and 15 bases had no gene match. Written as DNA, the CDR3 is TGTGCCAGCAGCAGCTCCGGGACTAGCGGGAGGGCTGGTGGCGACGAGCAGTACTTC. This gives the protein CASSSSGTSGRAGGDEQYF.